This entry is about one T cell receptor (beta chain). The CDR3 is 12 residues long. V was trimmed by 4 bases and J by 8 bases, leaving 12 bases between them. The germline gives CDR1 DFQATT, CDR2 SNEGSKA (reference sequence). With a J-beta primer mix and a sample-barcoded 5' primer, a second PCR ran roughly 6 to 12 cycles. Template switching added a 12-random-nucleotide identifier to every cDNA molecule. Any given sample supplied a minimum of 2.5 million CDR3-containing paired-end reads. TCRdb used MiXCR to reprocess the 5' RACE reads, holding one entry per CDR3 protein. The top ten hold around 15% of the sample, which has hundreds of thousands of distinct CDR3 sequences, 45% to 50% seen once. The data were taken from a study of blood T cells in healthy people across ages.

Sequencing was carried out using blood. This receptor was obtained from a young man in good health. The chain joins TRBV20-1 to TRBJ2-1; D possibly uses TRBD1 or TRBD2 (5 bases each). The CDR3 sequence is CSAMGVGDEQFF. The CDR3 DNA is TGCAGTGCTATGGGTGTGGGGGATGAGCAGTTCTTC.